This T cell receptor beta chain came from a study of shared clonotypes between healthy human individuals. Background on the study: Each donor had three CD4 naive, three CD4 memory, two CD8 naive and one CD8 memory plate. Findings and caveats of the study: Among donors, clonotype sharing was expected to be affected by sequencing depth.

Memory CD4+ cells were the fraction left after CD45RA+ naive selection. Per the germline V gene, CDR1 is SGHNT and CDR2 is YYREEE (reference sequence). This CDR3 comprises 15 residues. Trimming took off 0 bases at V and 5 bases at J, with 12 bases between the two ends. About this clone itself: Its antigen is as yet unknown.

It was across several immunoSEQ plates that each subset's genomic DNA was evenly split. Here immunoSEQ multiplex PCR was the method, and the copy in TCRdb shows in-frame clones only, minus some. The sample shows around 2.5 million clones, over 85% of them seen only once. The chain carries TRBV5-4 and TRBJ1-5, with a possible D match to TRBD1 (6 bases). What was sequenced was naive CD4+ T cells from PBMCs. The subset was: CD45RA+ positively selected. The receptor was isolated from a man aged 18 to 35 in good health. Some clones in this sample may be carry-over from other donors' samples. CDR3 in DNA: TGTGCCAGCAGCTTGGCCGGACAGATCGATCAGCCCCAGCATTTT. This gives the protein CASSLAGQIDQPQHF.